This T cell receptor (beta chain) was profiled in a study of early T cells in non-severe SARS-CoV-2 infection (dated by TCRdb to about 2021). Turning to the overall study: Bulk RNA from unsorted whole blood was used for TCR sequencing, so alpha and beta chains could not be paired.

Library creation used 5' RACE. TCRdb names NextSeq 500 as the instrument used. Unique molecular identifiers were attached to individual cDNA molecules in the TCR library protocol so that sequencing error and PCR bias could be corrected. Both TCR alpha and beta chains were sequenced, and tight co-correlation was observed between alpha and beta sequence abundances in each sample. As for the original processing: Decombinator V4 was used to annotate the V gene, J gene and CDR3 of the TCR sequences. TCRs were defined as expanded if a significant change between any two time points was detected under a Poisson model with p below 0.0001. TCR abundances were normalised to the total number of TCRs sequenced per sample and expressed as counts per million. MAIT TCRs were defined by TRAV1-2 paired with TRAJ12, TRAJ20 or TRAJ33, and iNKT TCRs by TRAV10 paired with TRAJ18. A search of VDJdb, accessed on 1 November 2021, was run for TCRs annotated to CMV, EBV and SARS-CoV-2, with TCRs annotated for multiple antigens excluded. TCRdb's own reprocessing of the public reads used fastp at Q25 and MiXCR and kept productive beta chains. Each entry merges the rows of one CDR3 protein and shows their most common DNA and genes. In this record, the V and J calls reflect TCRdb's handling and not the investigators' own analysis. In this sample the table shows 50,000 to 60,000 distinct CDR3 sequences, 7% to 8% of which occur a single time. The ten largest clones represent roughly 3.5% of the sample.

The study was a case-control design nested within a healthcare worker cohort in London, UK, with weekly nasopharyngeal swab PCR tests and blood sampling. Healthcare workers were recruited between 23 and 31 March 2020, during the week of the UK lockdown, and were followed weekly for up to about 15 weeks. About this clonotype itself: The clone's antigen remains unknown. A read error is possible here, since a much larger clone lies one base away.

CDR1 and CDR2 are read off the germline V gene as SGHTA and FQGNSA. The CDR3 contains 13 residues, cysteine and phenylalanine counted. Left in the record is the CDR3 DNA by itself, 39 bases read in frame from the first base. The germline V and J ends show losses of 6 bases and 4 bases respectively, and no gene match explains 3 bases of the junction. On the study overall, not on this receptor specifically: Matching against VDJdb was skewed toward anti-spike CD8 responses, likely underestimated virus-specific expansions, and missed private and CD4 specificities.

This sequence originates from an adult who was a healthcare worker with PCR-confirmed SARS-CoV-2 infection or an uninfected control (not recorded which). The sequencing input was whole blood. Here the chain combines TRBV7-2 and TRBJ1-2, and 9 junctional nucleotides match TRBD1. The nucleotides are TGTGCCAGCAGTCGGGACAGGGTCTATGGCTACACCTTC. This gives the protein CASSRDRVYGYTF.